Listed below are T cell receptor beta chains from one sample, sequenced in a study of T cells in Graves' hyperthyroidism and ophthalmopathy. One entry per CDR3 protein, called by TCRdb with MiXCR from the multiplex PCR reads. The sample carries fewer than 700,000 distinct CDR3 sequences, about 15% recorded once. Sequencing was carried out using blood. The receptors were gathered from a young woman with Graves' ophthalmopathy. The CDR3 runs from the conserved cysteine through the conserved F or W. The D gene is left open where the match is weak. The size field is filled for only some rows; it gives once, few, many or a size class.

TRBV6-1	many	TRBJ1-4	-	TGTGCCAGCAGTGAAGCGCTTCGGAATGGGGCTAATGAAAAACTGTTTTTT	CASSEALRNGANEKLFF
TRBV14	few	TRBJ2-7	-	TGTGCCAGCAGCCGAGGGGACACCGGGTTCAACGAGCAGTACTTC	CASSRGDTGFNEQYF
TRBV28	few	TRBJ1-2	-	TGTGCCAGCAGTTTATATGGCACCTACTACACCTTC	CASSLYGTYYTF
TRBV7-9	many	TRBJ1-1	-	TGTGCCAGCAGCCCCACTTCTGGGGCGGGCACTGAAGCTTTCTTT	CASSPTSGAGTEAFF
TRBV28	many	TRBJ2-1	TRBD2	TGTGCCAGCACACCCCTCCCTAGCGGGATCTACAATGAGCAGTTCTTC	CASTPLPSGIYNEQFF
TRBV6-1	many	TRBJ1-1	TRBD1	TGTGCCAGCAGTGGGGCAGGGGGGAACACTGAAGCTTTCTTT	CASSGAGGNTEAFF
TRBV29-1	-	TRBJ2-5	TRBD2	TGCAGCGTTGAGTCAGCGGGGGACGCACAAGAGACCCAGTACTTC	CSVESAGDAQETQYF
TRBV2	-	TRBJ1-2	TRBD1	TGTGCCAGCAGTGTAGTCGGGGACAGGGATACCTATGGCTACACCTTC	CASSVVGDRDTYGYTF
TRBV5-6	many	TRBJ2-7	-	TGTGCCAGCAGTGGTGGTTGGGGCTTTCGAGGGCAGTACTTC	CASSGGWGFRGQYF
TRBV11-2	many	TRBJ2-6	-	TGTGCCAGCAGCTTAGTTTCTGGGGCCAACGTCCTGACTTTC	CASSLVSGANVLTF
TRBV7-2	many	TRBJ2-3	TRBD1	TGTGCCAGCAGGTTAGGGGACAGGGCTAGCACAGATACGCAGTATTTT	CASRLGDRASTDTQYF